Given below is one TCR beta chain in context. The data were taken from a study of blood T cell repertoires in COVID-19. The assay was immunoSEQ multiplex PCR, and TCRdb's table has in-frame clones only and misses some. The repertoire includes about 110,000 clones, around 82% of them detected once, and around 4.4% sits in the top ten. Germline CDR1 and CDR2: SGHKS and YYEKEE (reference sequence). V dropped 7 bases and J dropped 2 bases, with 16 bases sitting between them. CDR3 size: 14 residues. The sequenced material came from peripheral blood. V usage is TRBV5-5 and J usage is TRBJ2-7; possible D gene TRBD1, 5 bases. The source of this sequence is a human donor in a cohort sampled during active COVID-19. The CDR3 protein is CASGLRQHTYEQYF. The CDR3 DNA sequence: TGTGCCAGCGGCCTCCGACAGCACACCTACGAGCAGTACTTC.